A selection of T cell receptor beta chains follows, all from one sample in a study of cytomegalovirus exposure and HLA in healthy donors. The table came from immunoSEQ multiplex PCR; TCRdb's copy has only in-frame clones and leaves some out. The sample carries 90,000 to 120,000 clones, about three quarters recorded once. The sequenced sample was PBMCs. These receptor sequences come from a woman under 30 in good health and CMV-seropositive. The CDR3 runs from the conserved cysteine through the conserved F or W. Each record gives: J gene, clone size, D gene, V gene, CDR3 protein, CDR3 DNA. D genes are given only for firm matches. Only some rows state a clone size, as once, few, many or a class for expanded clones.

j_gene: TRBJ2-2; abundance: .; d_gene: .; v_gene: TRBV5-1; CDR3aa: CASSLDSGFAGELFF; CDR3nt: TGCGCCAGCAGCTTGGATTCAGGGTTCGCCGGGGAGCTGTTTTTT
j_gene: TRBJ2-7; abundance: .; d_gene: .; v_gene: TRBV28; CDR3aa: CASSSHTGTYEQYF; CDR3nt: TGTGCCAGCAGTTCTCACACTGGGACATACGAGCAGTACTTC
j_gene: TRBJ2-7; abundance: .; d_gene: .; v_gene: TRBV5-1; CDR3aa: CASRAAGSSYEQYF; CDR3nt: TGCGCCAGCAGGGCCGCGGGGAGCTCCTACGAGCAGTACTTC
j_gene: TRBJ2-5; abundance: .; d_gene: .; v_gene: TRBV5-4; CDR3aa: CASSLWPETQYF; CDR3nt: TGTGCCAGCAGCTTGTGGCCCGAGACCCAGTACTTC
j_gene: TRBJ2-7; abundance: .; d_gene: .; v_gene: TRBV2; CDR3aa: CASSGGPGYEQYF; CDR3nt: TGTGCCAGCAGTGGAGGGCCGGGGTACGAGCAGTACTTC
j_gene: TRBJ2-1; abundance: .; d_gene: .; v_gene: TRBV6-6; CDR3aa: CASISPGNEQFF; CDR3nt: TGTGCCAGCATATCGCCGGGAAATGAGCAGTTCTTC
j_gene: TRBJ1-5; abundance: .; d_gene: TRBD1; v_gene: TRBV5-1; CDR3aa: CASSLDGRGQGQPQHF; CDR3nt: TGCGCCAGCAGCTTGGACGGCAGGGGGCAGGGGCAGCCCCAGCATTTT
j_gene: TRBJ2-2; abundance: .; d_gene: TRBD1; v_gene: TRBV2; CDR3aa: CASLRDRGYADTGELFF; CDR3nt: TGTGCCAGCCTTCGGGACAGGGGGTATGCGGACACCGGGGAGCTGTTTTTT
j_gene: TRBJ1-5; abundance: .; d_gene: TRBD1; v_gene: TRBV7-9; CDR3aa: CASSAGQGDYSNQPQHF; CDR3nt: TGTGCCAGCAGCGCGGGACAGGGGGACTATAGCAATCAGCCCCAGCATTTT
j_gene: TRBJ2-3; abundance: .; d_gene: TRBD2; v_gene: TRBV2; CDR3aa: CASSEWTSLTDTQYF; CDR3nt: TGTGCCAGCAGTGAGTGGACTAGTCTCACAGATACGCAGTATTTT
j_gene: TRBJ2-1; abundance: .; d_gene: .; v_gene: TRBV7-9; CDR3aa: CASENNEQFF; CDR3nt: TGTGCCAGCGAGAACAATGAGCAGTTCTTC
j_gene: TRBJ1-1; abundance: .; d_gene: .; v_gene: TRBV15; CDR3aa: CATSRGVTGSEAFF; CDR3nt: TGTGCCACCAGCAGAGGGGTAACCGGGTCTGAAGCTTTCTTT
j_gene: TRBJ1-2; abundance: .; d_gene: TRBD1; v_gene: TRBV7-9; CDR3aa: CASSATGTNYGYTF; CDR3nt: TGTGCCAGCAGCGCGACAGGGACTAACTATGGCTACACCTTC
j_gene: TRBJ2-5; abundance: .; d_gene: .; v_gene: TRBV30; CDR3aa: CAWSGTATQETQYF; CDR3nt: TGTGCCTGGAGTGGGACAGCCACCCAAGAGACCCAGTACTTC
j_gene: TRBJ2-7; abundance: .; d_gene: .; v_gene: TRBV6-1; CDR3aa: CASSEMSGTYEQYF; CDR3nt: TGTGCCAGCAGTGAAATGTCGGGAACCTACGAGCAGTACTTC
j_gene: TRBJ2-3; abundance: .; d_gene: .; v_gene: TRBV4-1; CDR3aa: CASSQAGMGEPGTDTQYF; CDR3nt: TGCGCCAGCAGCCAAGCCGGCATGGGAGAGCCGGGCACAGATACGCAGTATTTT
j_gene: TRBJ2-7; abundance: .; d_gene: TRBD2; v_gene: TRBV25-1; CDR3aa: CASSVGTSGRYEQYF; CDR3nt: TGTGCCAGCAGTGTCGGGACTAGCGGGAGGTACGAGCAGTACTTC
j_gene: TRBJ2-1; abundance: once; d_gene: TRBD2; v_gene: TRBV18; CDR3aa: CASSPGLAGHYNEQFF; CDR3nt: TGTGCCAGCTCACCCGGACTAGCGGGACACTACAATGAGCAGTTCTTC
j_gene: TRBJ2-1; abundance: .; d_gene: .; v_gene: TRBV7-8; CDR3aa: CASSVRDGGPYNEQFF; CDR3nt: TGTGCCAGCAGCGTAAGGGACGGGGGTCCCTACAATGAGCAGTTCTTC
j_gene: TRBJ1-4; abundance: .; d_gene: .; v_gene: TRBV30; CDR3aa: CAWSLGRTANEKLFF; CDR3nt: TGTGCCTGGAGTCTCGGGAGAACCGCTAATGAAAAACTGTTTTTT
j_gene: TRBJ2-5; abundance: .; d_gene: TRBD2; v_gene: TRBV28; CDR3aa: CASKGLARETQYF; CDR3nt: TGTGCCAGCAAGGGACTAGCTCGGGAGACCCAGTACTTC
j_gene: TRBJ1-2; abundance: once; d_gene: TRBD1; v_gene: TRBV7-9; CDR3aa: CASGGQGVGGYTF; CDR3nt: TGTGCCAGCGGGGGACAGGGGGTAGGTGGCTACACCTTC
j_gene: TRBJ1-2; abundance: .; d_gene: TRBD1; v_gene: TRBV28; CDR3aa: CASSLRGTGRGYTF; CDR3nt: TGTGCCAGCAGTCTGCGCGGGACAGGACGAGGCTACACCTTC
j_gene: TRBJ2-7; abundance: .; d_gene: .; v_gene: TRBV11-2; CDR3aa: CASSLAGQEGPLSYEQYF; CDR3nt: TGTGCCAGCAGCTTAGCGGGGCAGGAGGGGCCGCTTAGCTACGAGCAGTACTTC
j_gene: TRBJ2-1; abundance: few; d_gene: .; v_gene: TRBV30; CDR3aa: CAWSVRGSVNEQFF; CDR3nt: TGTGCCTGGAGTGTACGAGGGAGCGTAAATGAGCAGTTCTTC
j_gene: TRBJ2-7; abundance: once; d_gene: TRBD2; v_gene: TRBV7-8; CDR3aa: CASSLASLAGAYEQYF; CDR3nt: TGTGCCAGCAGCTTAGCGTCACTAGCGGGGGCCTACGAGCAGTACTTC
j_gene: TRBJ2-5; abundance: once; d_gene: .; v_gene: TRBV5-6; CDR3aa: CASSLTSSWLYQETQYF; CDR3nt: TGTGCCAGCAGCCTGACTAGTTCCTGGCTGTACCAAGAGACCCAGTACTTC
j_gene: TRBJ2-7; abundance: .; d_gene: TRBD1; v_gene: TRBV7-9; CDR3aa: CASSLVTGATYEQYF; CDR3nt: TGTGCCAGCAGCTTAGTTACAGGGGCGACCTACGAGCAGTACTTC
j_gene: TRBJ2-7; abundance: few; d_gene: .; v_gene: TRBV2; CDR3aa: CASCTAYEQYF; CDR3nt: TGTGCCAGCTGCACAGCCTACGAGCAGTACTTC
j_gene: TRBJ2-3; abundance: .; d_gene: TRBD2; v_gene: TRBV7-9; CDR3aa: CASSDSSGLVTDTQYF; CDR3nt: TGTGCCAGCAGCGACTCTAGCGGGTTAGTAACAGATACGCAGTATTTT
j_gene: TRBJ1-2; abundance: .; d_gene: .; v_gene: TRBV7-9; CDR3aa: CASSPSGTQGYTF; CDR3nt: TGTGCCAGCAGCCCCTCCGGGACACAGGGCTACACCTTC
j_gene: TRBJ2-5; abundance: .; d_gene: .; v_gene: TRBV5-1; CDR3aa: CASSTSPGEETQYF; CDR3nt: TGCGCCAGCAGCACAAGCCCAGGGGAAGAGACCCAGTACTTC
j_gene: TRBJ2-3; abundance: .; d_gene: TRBD2; v_gene: TRBV6-5; CDR3aa: CASSSSGRGDTQYF; CDR3nt: TGTGCCAGCAGCTCTAGCGGGAGAGGGGATACGCAGTATTTT
j_gene: TRBJ2-2; abundance: .; d_gene: TRBD2; v_gene: TRBV5-1; CDR3aa: CASSISGTSANTGELFF; CDR3nt: TGCGCCAGCAGTATTTCCGGGACTAGCGCGAACACCGGGGAGCTGTTTTTT
j_gene: TRBJ2-1; abundance: .; d_gene: TRBD2; v_gene: TRBV19; CDR3aa: CATGRVDEQFF; CDR3nt: TGTGCCACGGGGAGGGTCGATGAGCAGTTCTTC
j_gene: TRBJ2-3; abundance: .; d_gene: TRBD2; v_gene: TRBV5-1; CDR3aa: CASSFSTSGVTDTQYF; CDR3nt: TGCGCCAGCAGCTTTAGTACTAGCGGTGTCACAGATACGCAGTATTTT
j_gene: TRBJ2-3; abundance: .; d_gene: TRBD2; v_gene: TRBV2; CDR3aa: CASRFSGSGDTQYF; CDR3nt: TGTGCCTCCCGTTTTAGCGGGAGTGGAGATACGCAGTATTTT
j_gene: TRBJ2-5; abundance: once; d_gene: .; v_gene: TRBV6-1; CDR3aa: CASSELYRAEQTQYF; CDR3nt: TGTGCCAGCAGTGAACTGTACAGGGCCGAGCAGACCCAGTACTTC
j_gene: TRBJ2-5; abundance: .; d_gene: .; v_gene: TRBV2; CDR3aa: CASSEMGSETQYF; CDR3nt: TGTGCCAGCAGTGAAATGGGCTCAGAGACCCAGTACTTC
j_gene: TRBJ1-6; abundance: .; d_gene: .; v_gene: TRBV30; CDR3aa: CAWRLQRPSPLHF; CDR3nt: TGTGCCTGGAGGTTACAGAGACCTTCACCCCTCCACTTT
j_gene: TRBJ2-3; abundance: .; d_gene: .; v_gene: TRBV25-1; CDR3aa: CASSELIRGTQYF; CDR3nt: TGTGCCAGCAGTGAATTAATTCGGGGTACGCAGTATTTT
j_gene: TRBJ2-2; abundance: .; d_gene: .; v_gene: TRBV30; CDR3aa: CAWSVTGGELFF; CDR3nt: TGTGCCTGGAGTGTAACAGGCGGGGAGCTGTTTTTT
j_gene: TRBJ2-7; abundance: .; d_gene: .; v_gene: TRBV5-4; CDR3aa: CATSRDSYEQYF; CDR3nt: TGTGCCACCTCTCGGGACTCCTACGAGCAGTACTTC
j_gene: TRBJ1-1; abundance: few; d_gene: TRBD1; v_gene: TRBV10-2; CDR3aa: CASSDSGGTEAFF; CDR3nt: TGCGCCAGCAGTGACTCAGGGGGCACTGAAGCTTTCTTT
j_gene: TRBJ1-5; abundance: .; d_gene: TRBD1; v_gene: TRBV4-1; CDR3aa: CASSQEGTGSSNQPQHF; CDR3nt: TGCGCCAGCAGCCAAGAAGGGACAGGGAGTAGCAATCAGCCCCAGCATTTT
j_gene: TRBJ2-7; abundance: .; d_gene: TRBD2; v_gene: TRBV5-1; CDR3aa: CASSLAGSYEQYF; CDR3nt: TGCGCCAGCAGCTTAGCGGGAAGCTACGAGCAGTACTTC
j_gene: TRBJ2-7; abundance: few; d_gene: .; v_gene: TRBV5-1; CDR3aa: CASSLGGTGEQYF; CDR3nt: TGCGCCAGCAGCTTGGGGGGAACAGGGGAGCAGTACTTC
j_gene: TRBJ2-2; abundance: .; d_gene: .; v_gene: TRBV6-1; CDR3aa: CASSEGLSSTGELFF; CDR3nt: TGTGCCAGCAGTGAAGGGTTATCGAGCACCGGGGAGCTGTTTTTT
j_gene: TRBJ2-1; abundance: .; d_gene: TRBD2; v_gene: TRBV28; CDR3aa: CASSSYYTSGRAGSYNEQFF; CDR3nt: TGTGCCAGCAGTTCGTACTATACTAGCGGGAGGGCAGGGTCCTACAATGAGCAGTTCTTC
j_gene: TRBJ2-5; abundance: .; d_gene: TRBD2; v_gene: TRBV7-9; CDR3aa: CASSDPRGLAGDWKTQYF; CDR3nt: TGTGCCAGCAGCGATCCGAGGGGGCTAGCGGGGGATTGGAAGACCCAGTACTTC
j_gene: TRBJ1-1; abundance: .; d_gene: TRBD1; v_gene: TRBV6-6; CDR3aa: CASSWTGGSVEAFF; CDR3nt: TGTGCCAGCAGTTGGACAGGGGGATCAGTTGAAGCTTTCTTT
j_gene: TRBJ2-3; abundance: few; d_gene: .; v_gene: TRBV9; CDR3aa: CASSATVVTDTQYF; CDR3nt: TGTGCCAGCAGCGCCACGGTCGTCACAGATACGCAGTATTTT
j_gene: TRBJ1-5; abundance: .; d_gene: .; v_gene: TRBV14; CDR3aa: CASSQEPGQNQPQHF; CDR3nt: TGTGCCAGCAGCCAAGAACCCGGACAGAATCAGCCCCAGCATTTT